One and the same sample provided the 27 T cell receptor beta chains below, sequenced in a study of control samples from healthy donors and cancer patients. Some clones are missing from TCRdb's copy, which holds only in-frame ones; the method was immunoSEQ multiplex PCR. The repertoire holds about 160,000 clones, roughly 90% seen once, with around 12% in the top ten. Material: blood. The receptors derive from a man aged 25-45 years in good health.

The J gene is TRBJ2-3, the V gene TRBV18; D might be TRBD2 (5 bases). Per the germline V gene, CDR1 is KGHSH and CDR2 is LQKENI. Trimming took 6 bases from V and 4 from J, leaving 11 bases between them. The CDR3 extends over 13 amino acids. DNA of the CDR3: TGTGCCAGCTCGCCCAATAGCGCAGATACGCAGTATTTT. It encodes CASSPNSADTQYF.

V is TRBV4-1 and J is TRBJ2-3; no firm D call. The CDR3 loop spans 14 amino acids. Trimming removed 4 bases at V and 4 bases at J, with 12 bases between. Germline V lookup: CDR1 MGHRA, CDR2 YSYEKL. The CDR3 is CASSPVIGSDTQYF. CDR3 nucleotides: TGCGCCAGCAGCCCCGTAATCGGTTCAGATACGCAGTATTTT.

The chain recombines TRBV27 with TRBJ1-5; 9 positions match TRBD1. The CDR3 has 13 residues. Germline loops: CDR1 MNHEY, CDR2 SMNVEV (reference sequence). Germline trimming cut 4 bases from V and 11 bases from J; bases unmatched to any gene: 6. The CDR3 sequence: CASSSNTGGAQHF. In DNA, the CDR3 is TGTGCCAGCAGTTCAAATACAGGGGGCGCCCAGCATTTT.

The V gene is TRBV28, the J gene TRBJ1-5; 8 nucleotides match TRBD1. V lost 5 bases and J lost 7; bases outside the gene matches: 10. Germline V gene sequence: CDR1 MDHEN, CDR2 SYDVKM. The CDR3 is 15 residues long. Here the CDR3 reads CASSTWTGMYQPQHF. The CDR3 bases are TGTGCCAGCAGTACCTGGACAGGGATGTACCAGCCCCAGCATTTT.

The chain carries TRBV2 and TRBJ2-1; perhaps TRBD1 as D (6 bases). Trimming shortened V by 6 bases and J by 4 bases, and 13 bases separated the two germline ends. The length of the CDR3 is 14 residues. Germline V CDR1 and CDR2: SNHLY, FYNNEI. The CDR3, as DNA: TGTGCCAGCAGGAGGCAGGGGCGTTACAATGAGCAGTTCTTC. Amino acid sequence: CASRRQGRYNEQFF.

This clone occurred once. This chain connects TRBV7-9 to TRBJ2-7, with D possibly matching TRBD1 (6 bases). The V end lost 3 bases, the J end lost 3 bases, and 12 bases lay between the germline ends. Germline V lookup: CDR1 SEHNR, CDR2 FQNEAQ (reference sequence). This CDR3 has 14 amino acids. In nucleotides, the CDR3 is TGTGCCAGCAGCTTGTCAGGGGAAGGCTACGAGCAGTACTTC. Encoded protein: CASSLSGEGYEQYF.

The chain carries TRBV15 and TRBJ1-5; D is possibly TRBD1 (5 bases). CDR3 size: 13 residues. Germline CDR1 and CDR2: LNHNV and YYDKDF (reference sequence). V lost 2 bases and J 5 bases, leaving 7 bases between the germline ends. CDR3 loop: CATSRQGYQPQHF. DNA of the CDR3: TGTGCCACCAGCAGACAGGGTTATCAGCCCCAGCATTTT.

This rearrangement joins TRBV2 to TRBJ2-2, with no clear D. Germline CDR1 SNHLY, CDR2 FYNNEI. V was clipped by 8 bases and J by 6 bases, with 7 bases between them. The CDR3 runs to 11 residues. CDR3 protein: CASYLAGELFF. In DNA form, the CDR3 reads TGTGCCAGCTACTTGGCCGGGGAGCTGTTTTTT.

Relative to its sample, this clone is medium-sized. The V gene is TRBV11-2, the J gene TRBJ1-5; D gene ambiguous. Germline V gives CDR1 SGHAT, CDR2 FQNNGV. Trimming shortened V by 5 bases and J by 5 bases, and 10 bases separated the two germline ends. CDR3 length: 13 residues. The CDR3 DNA is TGTGCCAGCAGCCGAAACCTAGATCAGCCCCAGCATTTT. As protein: CASSRNLDQPQHF.

The genes are TRBV5-6 and TRBJ2-5; no clear D gene. Looked up from germline, CDR1 is SGHDT and CDR2 is YYEEEE. There are 15 residues in the CDR3. V lost 1 base to trimming and J lost 2 bases, with 12 bases between them. CDR3 DNA sequence: TGTGCCAGCAGCTTGCCGGTACTGTCTCAAGAGACCCAGTACTTC. Translating gives CASSLPVLSQETQYF. The variable domain in full, completed from reference TRBV5-6 and TRBJ2-5, reads DAGVTQSPTHLIKTRGQQVTLRCSPKSGHDTVSWYQQALGQGPQFIFQYYEEEERQRGNFPDRFSGHQFPNYSSELNVNALLLGDSALYLCASSLPVLSQETQYFGPGTRLLVL.

CDR3 coding DNA: TGTGCCAGCACCCGTATGGCCAACGTCCTGACTTTC. Residues: CASTRMANVLTF. The chain combines TRBV11-2 with TRBJ2-6; D is undetermined. The CDR3 has 12 residues. V lost 7 bases, J lost 6 bases, and 7 bases lay in between. The V gene's germline CDR1 is SGHAT and CDR2 FQNNGV.

The gene calls are TRBV4-1 and TRBJ2-1, with D maybe TRBD2 (6 bases). This CDR3 spans 16 amino acids. Germline V gene sequence: CDR1 MGHRA, CDR2 YSYEKL. The germline V and J ends were trimmed by 0 bases and 10 bases, with 19 bases remaining between them. The CDR3 is CASSQDFGGALREQFF. The DNA of the CDR3 is TGCGCCAGCAGCCAAGATTTCGGGGGAGCGCTCAGAGAGCAGTTCTTC.

J is TRBJ2-7 and V is TRBV7-8, with D perhaps assigned TRBD1 or TRBD2 (5 bases each). Trimming took 3 bases from V and 5 from J, leaving 8 bases between them. Per the germline V gene, CDR1 is SGHVS and CDR2 is FQNEAQ. The CDR3 extends over 12 amino acids. CDR3 in DNA: TGTGCCAGCAGCTTTGGGACGCACGAGCAGTACTTC. Its protein is CASSFGTHEQYF.

The CDR3: CASSTLRQGSSYEQYF. CDR3 coding DNA: TGTGCCAGCAGTACCCTTAGACAGGGGAGCTCCTACGAGCAGTACTTC. The chain carries TRBV28 and TRBJ2-7, with TRBD1 matching 8 bases. The CDR3 sequence is 16 residues long. Germline CDR1 is MDHEN and CDR2 is SYDVKM. Trimming at V came to 5 bases and at J to 0 bases, leaving 9 bases not matched to a gene. The variable domain in full, with the rest retrieved from reference TRBV28 and TRBJ2-7, is DVKVTQSSRYLVKRTGEKVFLECVQDMDHENMFWYRQDPGLGLRLIYFSYDVKMKEKGDIPEGYSVSREKKERFSLILESASTNQTSMYLCASSTLRQGSSYEQYFGPGTRLTVT.

The rearrangement links TRBV6-5 to TRBJ1-6; D uncertain. The V end was cut by 2 bases, the J end by 9 bases, with 5 bases between. CDR1 and CDR2 (germline): MNHEY, SVGAGI. The CDR3 runs 12 residues. The CDR3 DNA follows: TGTGCCAGCAGTTACAGCCCTTCACCCCTCCACTTT. The encoded protein is CASSYSPSPLHF.

The chain couples TRBV18 to TRBJ1-2, with D uncertain. The CDR3 spans 13 residues. V was shortened by 3 bases and J by 4 bases, with 9 bases between the two germline ends. Germline CDR1 KGHSH, CDR2 LQKENI. CDR3 DNA: TGTGCCAGCTCACCGTCTCCCTCCTATGGCTACACCTTC. Translated, it gives CASSPSPSYGYTF.

This clone was observed once. V gene TRBV20-1 combines with J gene TRBJ2-7; 8 bases agree with TRBD2. Losses at the gene ends were 3 bases for V and 2 bases for J; bases not matched to a gene: 6. Germline CDR1 and CDR2: DFQATT and SNEGSKA (reference sequence). This CDR3 spans 14 amino acids. The CDR3 DNA reads as TGCAGTGCTAGTGGACTAGCCCCGCCCTACGAGCAGTACTTC. This translates into CSASGLAPPYEQYF.

This clone was observed a single time. The chain combines TRBV3-1 (or the pseudogene TRBV3-2) with TRBJ1-1, with D possibly TRBD1 on 6 matching bases. Germline V CDR1 and CDR2: LGHDT, YNNKEL (reference sequence). Between the trimmed V and J ends, which lost 1 base and 10 bases, there was a span of 16 bases. CDR3 length equals 14 residues. The CDR3 DNA reads as TGTGCCAGCAGCCAAGGAATGGGGGGCGGCCCAGCTTTCTTT. Translating it yields CASSQGMGGGPAFF.

V gene TRBV7-2 combines with J gene TRBJ2-4, with D possibly matching TRBD2 (6 bases). CDR1 and CDR2 (germline): SGHTA, FQGNSA. Deletions cut 5 bases from V and 6 bases from J, with 20 bases between. The CDR3 is made up of 16 amino acids. CDR3 in DNA: TGTGCCAGCAGCCTTCACCCCACGGGGGTGGGAAACATTCAGTACTTC. Encoded protein: CASSLHPTGVGNIQYF.

The gene calls are TRBV9 and TRBJ1-1, with D possibly matching TRBD1 (5 bases). The ends were cut back, 4 bases at V and 0 bases at J, with 13 bases in the middle. The germline V gene has CDR1 SGDLS and CDR2 YYNGEE. The CDR3 runs 15 residues. The CDR3: CASSPSGTVNTEAFF. CDR3 coding DNA: TGTGCCAGCAGCCCCTCCGGGACGGTGAACACTGAAGCTTTCTTT.

The chain is built from TRBV5-1 and TRBJ2-3, with 9 bases that match TRBD2. In germline, CDR1 is SGHRS, CDR2 YFSETQ. CDR3 length equals 17 residues. J was trimmed by 2 bases and V by 4 bases; bases with no gene match: 11. The CDR3 nucleotides read TGCGCCAGCAGCCCGCCTGGGCTAGCGGGGATCACAGATACGCAGTATTTT. Protein product: CASSPPGLAGITDTQYF.

The chain combines TRBV27 with TRBJ1-1; perhaps TRBD1 as D (5 bases). The CDR3 runs to 16 residues. Trimming took 3 bases from V and 6 from J, leaving 20 bases between them. Germline CDR1 reads MNHEY; CDR2 reads SMNVEV (reference sequence). In nucleotides, the CDR3 is TGTGCCAGCAGTTTGTTTCCCACACAGGTTTCTTCTGAAGCTTTCTTT. Its translation is CASSLFPTQVSSEAFF.

The CDR3 spells CASSIIRGTEAFF. The CDR3 DNA sequence: TGTGCCAGTAGTATTATCCGGGGCACTGAAGCTTTCTTT. This rearrangement joins TRBV19 to TRBJ1-1; D call uncertain. The V gene's germline CDR1 is LNHDA and CDR2 SQIVND (reference sequence). V dropped 3 bases and J dropped 4 bases, with 9 bases sitting between them. This CDR3 is built from 13 residues.

J is TRBJ2-7 and V is TRBV7-9, with a tentative D call TRBD1 (5 bases). Germline assignment: CDR1 SEHNR and CDR2 FQNEAQ (reference sequence). The CDR3 runs to 14 residues. Trimming took 1 base from V and 5 from J, leaving 12 bases between them. This chain's CDR3 is CASSLVESGHEQYF. The CDR3 DNA reads TGTGCCAGCAGCTTAGTAGAATCAGGGCACGAGCAGTACTTC.

This clone appeared a few times. The gene calls are TRBV5-1 and TRBJ1-3; maybe TRBD1 (6 bases). This CDR3 spans 16 amino acids. The germline CDR1 and CDR2 sequences are SGHRS and YFSETQ. The V gene lost 4 bases and the J gene lost 3 bases, with 17 bases spanning the gap. This chain's CDR3 is CASSLAGGSYGNTIYF. The CDR3, as DNA: TGCGCCAGCAGCCTGGCCGGGGGCTCGTATGGAAACACCATATATTTT.

This clone was seen just once. This chain joins TRBV19 and TRBJ1-5; unclear D gene. Germline CDR1 LNHDA, CDR2 SQIVND (reference sequence). V lost 1 base, J lost 0 bases, and 7 bases lay in between. This CDR3 is built from 15 residues. The CDR3, as DNA: TGTGCCAGTAGTATAGGACGGAATAGCAATCAGCCCCAGCATTTT. It encodes CASSIGRNSNQPQHF.

This chain uses TRBV5-1 with TRBJ2-7; D gene ambiguous. The ends were cut back, 0 bases at V and 1 base at J, with 11 bases in the middle. CDR3 length: 15 residues. Germline lookup yields CDR1 SGHRS and CDR2 YFSETQ. CDR3 sequence (DNA): TGCGCCAGCAGCTTGGCCCTGGACGGTTCCTACGAGCAGTACTTC. This gives the protein CASSLALDGSYEQYF.